The 7 T cell receptor beta chains in this list originate from one sample, sequenced in a study of response to subunit inactivated influenza vaccine. TCRdb called the RT-PCR reads again in MiXCR, with one record for every CDR3 protein. The sample lists 530,000 or so distinct CDR3 sequences; roughly 10% were seen once. The source was PBMCs from blood, collected on the day of vaccination. The receptors stem from a man between 50 and 59 years old who received an inactivated influenza vaccine.

This rearrangement joins TRBV24-1 to TRBJ2-7; 8 nucleotides agree with TRBD2. The germline V gene has CDR1 KGHDR and CDR2 SFDVKD. The CDR3 totals 15 residues. V was pared by 4 bases and J by 3 bases, with 7 bases of the junction left unmatched. The CDR3 here is CATSDTSGGSYEQYF. The CDR3 DNA sequence: TGTGCCACCAGTGACACTAGCGGTGGAAGCTACGAGCAGTACTTC.

The table lists this clonotype with a few counts. The V call is TRBV7-8, the J call TRBJ2-7; D may be TRBD1 (5 bases). The germline gives CDR1 SGHVS, CDR2 FQNEAQ. V dropped 4 bases and J dropped 5 bases, with 18 bases sitting between them. The CDR3 consists of 15 residues. The CDR3 spells CASSSTEGAQDEQYF. The CDR3 DNA reads TGTGCCAGCAGCTCTACCGAAGGGGCGCAGGACGAGCAGTACTTC.

There are a few counts of this clonotype. The genes are TRBV3-1 and TRBJ2-7, with D tentatively TRBD1 (6 bases). In germline, CDR1 is LGHDT, CDR2 YNNKEL (reference sequence). With 0 bases removed from V and 6 bases from J, the gap between germline ends came to 18 bases. This CDR3 has 16 residues. CDR3 protein: CASSQDLGQHGPEQYF. The CDR3 DNA reads TGTGCCAGCAGCCAAGATCTAGGACAGCACGGCCCCGAGCAGTACTTC.

This clonotype was picked up a small number of times. The V and J genes are TRBV20-1 and TRBJ2-7, with 9 bases that match TRBD1. CDR3 length: 12 amino acids. V gave up 6 bases and J gave up 3 bases; unmatched junction bases: 3. The germline CDR1 and CDR2 sequences are DFQATT and SNEGSKA (reference sequence). CDR3 protein: CSATDRGYEQYF. The CDR3 DNA is TGCAGTGCCACGGACAGGGGCTACGAGCAGTACTTC.

The chain uses TRBV12-3 or TRBV12-4 and TRBJ2-7, with 9 bases identical to TRBD1. The CDR3 is made up of 16 amino acids. V shed 2 bases, J shed 3 bases, and the junction held 8 bases outside the gene matches. CDR3 sequence reads: CASSLSAGQGSYEQYF. The CDR3 DNA sequence: TGTGCCAGCAGTTTATCGGCGGGACAGGGAAGCTACGAGCAGTACTTC.

This clonotype has more than one count but fewer than ten. The genes are TRBV9 and TRBJ2-7; no clear D. In germline, CDR1 is SGDLS, CDR2 YYNGEE. The CDR3 covers 13 residues. V was cut by 3 bases and J by 3 bases, with 10 bases left in between. In DNA form, the CDR3 reads TGTGCCAGCAGCGCCTCGCCTAACTACGAGCAGTACTTC. Translated: CASSASPNYEQYF.

The sample holds a few counts of this clonotype. The chain combines TRBV20-1 with TRBJ2-4; 8 bases align to TRBD1. With V trimmed by 1 base and J by 1 base, 0 bases remained unmatched. Germline CDR1 reads DFQATT; CDR2 reads SNEGSKA (reference sequence). The CDR3 extends over 14 amino acids. CDR3 in DNA: TGCAGTGCTAGAGGACAGGGGGCCAAAAACATTCAGTACTTC. Translating it yields CSARGQGAKNIQYF.